These T cell receptor beta chains were read from a single sample in a study of CD8 T cells in ankylosing spondylitis. TCRdb fed the 5' RACE reads into MiXCR, producing one record per CDR3 protein. In the table there are just under 350,000 distinct CDR3 sequences, approximately 15% of which are singletons. Input material: blood, either unsorted or a sorted T cell fraction (not recorded which). Receptor source: a male donor with ankylosing spondylitis or in good health (not recorded which). Both conserved end residues are trimmed from each CDR3. Each record gives: V gene, J gene, CDR3 protein.

TRBV29-1,TRBJ2-1,STPSRSGIYNEQF
TRBV3-1,TRBJ1-6,ASSQEPQGYSPLH
TRBV29-1,TRBJ2-1,SGPLGNEQF
TRBV5-1,TRBJ2-3,ASSSPPGRPTDTQY
TRBV10-2,TRBJ1-6,ASSETGGGSPLH
TRBV5-1,TRBJ2-5,ASSRGLATETQY
TRBV12-3/TRBV12-4,TRBJ2-5,ASSVRGCRSGTQY
TRBV29-1,TRBJ1-2,SVERSGGPNYGYT
TRBV12-3/TRBV12-4,TRBJ2-5,ASSLRGGETQY
TRBV3-1,TRBJ2-7,ASSQEGLAGGPLYEQY
TRBV30,TRBJ1-2,AWSVPGRIYGYT
TRBV29-1,TRBJ2-5,SVDRGRSIIPETQY
TRBV7-9,TRBJ1-4,ASSLLDTPTLNVKLF
TRBV6-5,TRBJ1-2,ASSSTGLGRLNYGYT
TRBV5-1,TRBJ2-5,ASSRRIEETQY
TRBV20-1,TRBJ2-3,SAGLGPGVTDTQY
TRBV5-1,TRBJ2-7,ASSPWEGLYEQY
TRBV30,TRBJ2-1,ACAGLEPYNEQF
TRBV12-3/TRBV12-4,TRBJ2-7,ASSLTSGWDEQY
TRBV15,TRBJ1-1,ATSRAVIDTEAF
TRBV10-3,TRBJ1-6,ATIAGSTSPLH
TRBV7-8,TRBJ2-3,ASSQAPGLAKRINTQY
TRBV3-1,TRBJ2-2,ASIKGGTGELF
TRBV3-1,TRBJ2-2,ASIGQGDTGELF
TRBV30,TRBJ2-1,AWSDERASSYNEQF
TRBV5-1,TRBJ2-3,ASSLVVTSSTDTQY
TRBV30,TRBJ1-2,AWSRDRVSGYT
TRBV6-1,TRBJ1-1,ASSDPPGPTGPEAF
TRBV5-1,TRBJ2-7,ASSFTRDPSEEQY
TRBV5-5,TRBJ2-2,ASSLGGTTGELF
TRBV5-1,TRBJ2-4,ASSFSGQRNIQY
TRBV20-1,TRBJ1-5,SATQRSNQPQH
TRBV18,TRBJ2-2,ASSPTAGGNTGELF
TRBV5-1,TRBJ1-1,ASRGTGILAEAF
TRBV6-1,TRBJ1-1,ASTNPRDGREATEAF
TRBV20-1,TRBJ2-1,SARGQGASSYNEQF
TRBV5-1,TRBJ1-1,ASSSSGSNTEAF
TRBV24-1,TRBJ2-2,ATSDLPFSSGDTGELF
TRBV29-1,TRBJ2-3,SVGALYTDTQY
TRBV6-1,TRBJ2-2,ASSAGVANTGELF
TRBV12-3/TRBV12-4,TRBJ2-1,ASSWRHEQF
TRBV5-6,TRBJ2-2,ASSFDTGITGELF
TRBV19,TRBJ1-5,ASSPDNHAGQGYQPQH
TRBV18,TRBJ2-1,ASSPLSGNRYEQF
TRBV6-5,TRBJ2-1,ASSYWDEQF
TRBV29-1,TRBJ2-1,SVEGWTSGSGQF